This TCR beta chain emerged from a study of blood T cell repertoires in COVID-19 (TCRdb year 2020). About the study as a whole: Samples from collaborators originated in the United States, Italy and Spain and spanned both the acute and convalescent phases of COVID-19. The dataset comprised deeply sampled blood TCRbeta repertoires from subjects exposed to, actively infected with, or recovered from COVID-19. The repertoires were released in a freely available public database intended as a resource for research on the immune response to SARS-CoV-2. Where available, HLA class I and class II types were taken from metadata supplied by the sample provider and were not determined by assay-based typing. The samples were drawn from the first 160 participants of the ongoing ImmuneRACE study and from 950 to 1,500 subjects provided by 6 global collaborators. The material from the prospective study consisted of cDNA or gDNA derived from T cells, B-cell-depleted T cells, or PBMCs. A de-identified subject ID, COVID-19 status, age in years and sex were almost always included in the sample metadata.

As to this clone: Its antigen has not been determined. The sample holds no much larger clone one base away, and base qualities are not on file.

Paper-wide results and their limitations: The amount of clinical and demographic metadata varied by source and participant and was provided uncurated.

Another Seattle source contributed samples from volunteer blood donors who had recovered from COVID-19. Each collaborating institution followed its own protocols to collect whole blood in K2EDTA tubes. Collaborator samples were shipped for TCRbeta analysis as frozen whole blood, isolated PBMCs, or DNA extracted from either sample type. Trimmed from V: 1 base; trimmed from J: 5 bases; junction bases lacking a gene match: 7. For CDR1 and CDR2, the germline V gene lists SGHTA and FQGNSA. Measured from the cysteine to the phenylalanine, the CDR3 is 16 residues long. This entry keeps only the CDR3 DNA: 48 bases, framed from base 1. TCRbeta CDR3 regions were amplified from genomic DNA using the immunoSEQ Assay, a bias-controlled multiplex PCR. Concerning the study's data processing: Nucleated cell counts per sample were estimated from amplification of reference gene primers within the assay. Sequence reads were collapsed and filtered to measure the absolute abundance of every unique TCRbeta CDR3 rearrangement. For each sample, productive Simpson clonality was calculated by taking the square root of Simpson's diversity index across productive rearrangements. The clones in this table, taken by TCRdb from immuneACCESS, are in-frame only. Not every clone is retained; where verified, under half of the shortfall comes from an unresolved V gene, and the cause of the rest is unknown. That table supplies the V and J calls and clone size; D and trimming were determined from the DNA. The sample includes fewer than 200,000 clones, with around four fifths observed a single time. The ten most abundant clones make up about 19% of the sample.

The sample comprised peripheral blood. This TCR came from a woman in her seventies who had recovered from COVID-19. The receptor chain draws on TRBV7-2 and TRBJ2-1; TRBD2 lines up with 8 middle nucleotides. CDR3 reads: CASSLVGSGTHNEQFF. The DNA reads TGTGCCAGCAGCTTAGTGGGTAGCGGGACCCACAATGAGCAGTTCTTC.